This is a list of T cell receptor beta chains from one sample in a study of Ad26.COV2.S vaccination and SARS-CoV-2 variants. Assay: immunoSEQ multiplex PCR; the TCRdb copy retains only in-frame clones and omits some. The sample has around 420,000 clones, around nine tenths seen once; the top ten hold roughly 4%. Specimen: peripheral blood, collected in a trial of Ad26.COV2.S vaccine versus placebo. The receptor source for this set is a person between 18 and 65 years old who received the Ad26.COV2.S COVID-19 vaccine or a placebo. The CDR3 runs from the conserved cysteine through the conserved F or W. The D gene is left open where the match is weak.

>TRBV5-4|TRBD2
CASSGDLAKNIQYF
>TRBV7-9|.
CASSSPGAQGNQPQHF
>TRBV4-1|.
CASSQGQGLGSSYNEQFF
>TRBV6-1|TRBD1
CASSEEAGQGFYGYTF
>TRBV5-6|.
CASSLVRVGNEQFF
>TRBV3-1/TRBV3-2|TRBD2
CASSLGLAGYEQYF
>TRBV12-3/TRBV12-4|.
CASSLSNYEQYF
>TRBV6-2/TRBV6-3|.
CASSYKISSGAAYPQETQYF
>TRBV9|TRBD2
CASSAGNSGGNTGELFF
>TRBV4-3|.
CASSQDLSGVGSPLHF